The 9 T cell receptor beta chains given below trace back to one sample, sequenced in a study of T cells in Graves' hyperthyroidism and ophthalmopathy. RNA transcripts served as the template for amplifying TCR beta CDR3 regions. A set of HTBI primers served as the primers for a first-round RT-PCR of the TCR CDR3. One entry per CDR3 protein results from TCRdb running MiXCR on the multiplex PCR reads. This sample has fewer than 400,000 distinct CDR3 sequences, with around 15% found just once. Sample: blood. These receptors all stem from a man in his forties or fifties with Graves' ophthalmopathy.

This clonotype was detected ten times or more. The genes are TRBV5-1 and TRBJ2-2; no reliable D call. The CDR3 sequence is 15 residues long. The germline CDR1 and CDR2 sequences are SGHRS and YFSETQ. The germline V and J ends were trimmed by 0 bases and 0 bases, with 6 bases remaining between them. The CDR3 here is CASSLGVTNTGELFF. The CDR3, as DNA: TGCGCCAGCAGCTTGGGGGTAACGAACACCGGGGAGCTGTTTTTT.

The chain links TRBV27 to TRBJ2-3; D unresolved. CDR3 size: 13 residues. Trimming removed 4 bases from V and 2 bases from J, with 7 bases in between. The V gene's germline CDR1 is MNHEY and CDR2 SMNVEV (reference sequence). CDR3 loop: CASSSTDTDTQYF. The CDR3 DNA reads as TGTGCCAGCAGTTCGACGGACACAGATACGCAGTATTTT.

In this sample, this clonotype turned up many times. For the CDR3, the DNA is TGTGCCAGCAGCATCCAGGGACTAGCGGACCAAGAGACCCAGTACTTC. Amino acid sequence: CASSIQGLADQETQYF. V is TRBV6-1 and J is TRBJ2-5; 11 bases align to TRBD2. The trim removed 6 bases at V and 0 bases at J, leaving 6 bases unmatched. The CDR3 length is 16 residues. Germline CDR1 reads MNHNS; CDR2 reads SASEGT.

The chain carries TRBV15 and TRBJ2-5; unclear D gene. The CDR3 has 13 residues. V gave up 6 bases and J gave up 6 bases, with 14 bases separating them. CDR1 and CDR2 from the germline V gene are LNHNV and YYDKDF (reference sequence). The CDR3 coding sequence is TGTGCCACCAGAAGGCCCTTCCGACAGACCCAGTACTTC. The encoded protein is CATRRPFRQTQYF.

This clonotype was picked up many times. The chain employs TRBV6-1 and TRBJ1-6; D gene ambiguous. The CDR3 runs to 13 residues. V gave up 8 bases and J gave up 0 bases, with 5 bases separating them. Germline values: CDR1 MNHNS, CDR2 SASEGT. CDR3 sequence: CASGSSYNSPLHF. The CDR3 DNA reads as TGTGCCAGCGGGAGCTCCTATAATTCACCCCTCCACTTT.

This clonotype appeared a few times. The chain is built from TRBV19 and TRBJ1-5; 7 bases are a match to TRBD1. The junction had 2 bases not matched to a gene; V was cut back by 4 bases and J by 5 bases. The CDR3 consists of 13 residues. Germline values: CDR1 LNHDA, CDR2 SQIVND (reference sequence). Here the CDR3 DNA reads TGTGCCAGTAGTACCGGGACAGATCAGCCCCAGCATTTT. Its protein is CASSTGTDQPQHF.

This clonotype was picked up a small number of times. The genes are TRBV5-1 and TRBJ2-3, with D possibly being TRBD1 or TRBD2 (5 bases each). V was trimmed by 3 bases and J by 2 bases, leaving 10 bases between them. This CDR3 has 14 residues. Per germline, CDR1 SGHRS and CDR2 YFSETQ. This CDR3 reads CASSWDGFTDTQYF. In DNA, the CDR3 is TGCGCCAGCAGCTGGGACGGATTCACAGATACGCAGTATTTT. Together with reference TRBV5-1 and TRBJ2-3, the CDR3 gives the full variable domain: KAGVTQTPRYLIKTRGQQVTLSCSPISGHRSVSWYQQTPGQGLQFLFEYFSETQRNKGNFPGRFSGRQFSNSRSEMNVSTLELGDSALYLCASSWDGFTDTQYFGPGTRLTVL.

Written as DNA, the CDR3 is TGCGCCAGCAGCGGCAGGGGGTTCGCATTAGATAGCAATCAGCCCCAGCATTTT. Its protein product is CASSGRGFALDSNQPQHF. The chain uses TRBV5-1 and TRBJ1-5, with 7 bases lining up with TRBD1. This CDR3 spans 18 amino acids. V was pared by 4 bases and J by 0 bases, with 13 bases of the junction left unmatched. The germline V gene encodes CDR1 SGHRS and CDR2 YFSETQ.

This clonotype showed up many times. This chain connects TRBV5-1 to TRBJ2-3; 11 nucleotides match TRBD2. CDR3 length equals 17 residues. CDR1 and CDR2 (germline): SGHRS, YFSETQ. The junction had 7 bases not matched to a gene; V was cut back by 2 bases and J by 2 bases. The CDR3 DNA follows: TGCGCCAGCAGCTTCTACATACTAGCGGGAGACACAGATACGCAGTATTTT. Amino acid sequence: CASSFYILAGDTDTQYF.